This T cell receptor beta chain was sequenced for a study of type 1 and type 2 diabetes patients. At the level of the study: From PBMCs, CD4+ and CD8+ T cells were isolated by magnetic microbeads. Sequencing for the whole study yielded roughly 19 million paired-end reads.

The count of this clonotype is one. The PCR template was genomic DNA. A primer set of 30 forward and 13 reverse primers amplified the CDR3. Using its own MiXCR run on the multiplex PCR reads, TCRdb lists one record per CDR3 protein. The sample has 280,000 or so distinct CDR3 sequences, more than 45% seen once; the top ten hold roughly an eighth. Other autoimmune diseases and infections within the past four weeks excluded donors. Roughly 10 milliliters of peripheral blood were drawn from each donor. This TCR was sampled from a man aged 18 to 29 with type 2 diabetes. The sequenced sample was peripheral blood mononuclear cells (PBMCs).

Here the CDR3 reads CASSQDGSRETQYF. The CDR3 DNA is TGTGCCAGCAGCCAAGACGGAAGCAGGGAGACCCAGTACTTC. This chain joins TRBV9 and TRBJ2-5; D is undetermined. V was trimmed by 4 bases and J by 5 bases, leaving 15 bases between them. CDR1 is SGDLS, CDR2 YYNGEE, per germline. This CDR3 is built from 14 residues. Filled out from reference TRBV9 and TRBJ2-5, the complete variable domain reads DSGVTQTPKHLITATGQRVTLRCSPRSGDLSVYWYQQSLDQGLQFLIQYYNGEERAKGNILERFSAQQFPDLHSELNLSSLELGDSALYFCASSQDGSRETQYFGPGTRLLVL.